This section outlines one T cell receptor beta chain sequence together with its context. Assay: immunoSEQ multiplex PCR; the TCRdb copy retains only in-frame clones and omits some. The data hold some 80,000 clones, with about 84% observed a single time. The data were obtained in a study of T cell clones after liver transplantation. Per germline, CDR1 SGHNT and CDR2 YENEEA. The CDR3 length is 17 residues. V was pared by 1 base and J by 4 bases, with 10 bases of the junction left unmatched. The rearrangement joins TRBV11-3 to TRBJ2-1, with 7 bases lining up with TRBD2. The receptor was derived from a human patient who received a liver transplant. Some T cells may be supplied by the graft donor. Specimen: CD4+ T cells from blood, collected approximately 3.5 years after liver transplant. CDR3 region: CASSLGRLAVGYNEQFF. The DNA for the CDR3 is TGTGCCAGCAGCTTAGGGCGACTAGCCGTAGGGTACAATGAGCAGTTCTTC.